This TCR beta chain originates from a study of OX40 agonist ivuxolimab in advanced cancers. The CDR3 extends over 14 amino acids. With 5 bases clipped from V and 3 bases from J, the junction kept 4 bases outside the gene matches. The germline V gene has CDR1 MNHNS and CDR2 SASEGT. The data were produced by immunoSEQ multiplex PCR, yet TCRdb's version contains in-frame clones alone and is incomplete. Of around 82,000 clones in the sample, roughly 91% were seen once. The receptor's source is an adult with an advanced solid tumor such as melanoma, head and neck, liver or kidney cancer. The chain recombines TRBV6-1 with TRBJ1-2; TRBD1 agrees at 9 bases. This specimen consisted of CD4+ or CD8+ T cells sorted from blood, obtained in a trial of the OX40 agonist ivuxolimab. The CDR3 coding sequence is TGTGCCAGCAGTACAGGGGGCGTTTACTATGGCTACACCTTC. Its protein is CASSTGGVYYGYTF.